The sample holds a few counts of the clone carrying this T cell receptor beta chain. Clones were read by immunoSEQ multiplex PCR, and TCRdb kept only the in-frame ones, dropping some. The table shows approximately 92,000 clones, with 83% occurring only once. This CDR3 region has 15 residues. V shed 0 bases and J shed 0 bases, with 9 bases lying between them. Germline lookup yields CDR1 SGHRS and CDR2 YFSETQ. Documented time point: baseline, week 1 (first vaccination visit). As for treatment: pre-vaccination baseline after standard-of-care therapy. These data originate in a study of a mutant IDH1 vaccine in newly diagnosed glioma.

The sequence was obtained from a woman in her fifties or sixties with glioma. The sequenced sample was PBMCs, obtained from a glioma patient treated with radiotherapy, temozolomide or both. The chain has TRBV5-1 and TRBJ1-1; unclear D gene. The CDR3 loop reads CASSLDPSMNTEAFF. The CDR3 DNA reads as TGCGCCAGCAGCTTGGACCCGAGCATGAACACTGAAGCTTTCTTT. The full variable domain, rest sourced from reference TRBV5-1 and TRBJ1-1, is KAGVTQTPRYLIKTRGQQVTLSCSPISGHRSVSWYQQTPGQGLQFLFEYFSETQRNKGNFPGRFSGRQFSNSRSEMNVSTLELGDSALYLCASSLDPSMNTEAFFGQGTRLTVV.